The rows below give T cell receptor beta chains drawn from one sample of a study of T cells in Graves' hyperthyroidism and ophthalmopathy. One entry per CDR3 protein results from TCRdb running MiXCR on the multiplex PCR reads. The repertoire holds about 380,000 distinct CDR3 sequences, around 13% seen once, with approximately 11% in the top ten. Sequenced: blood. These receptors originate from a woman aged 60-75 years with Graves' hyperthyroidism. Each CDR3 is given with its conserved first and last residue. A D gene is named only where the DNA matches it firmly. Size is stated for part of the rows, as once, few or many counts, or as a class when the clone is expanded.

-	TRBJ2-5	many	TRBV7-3	TGTGCCAGCAGCCCCCCAGGGGACCAAGAGACCCAGTACTTC	CASSPPGDQETQYF
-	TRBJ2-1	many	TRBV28	TGTGCCAGCAGTGACGGGCCTTACAATGAGCAGTTCTTC	CASSDGPYNEQFF
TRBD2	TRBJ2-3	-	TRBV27	TGTGCCAGCAGCCCGGGACTAGCGGGAGGGCGGCCAGATACGCAGTATTTT	CASSPGLAGGRPDTQYF
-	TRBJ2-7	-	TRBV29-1	TGCAGCGTTGTGGGGGGAGTCTCCTACGAGCAGTACTTC	CSVVGGVSYEQYF
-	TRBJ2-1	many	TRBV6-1	TGTGCCAGCAGTTATAGGTCCCAGAATCGGCCCTACAATGAGCAGTTCTTC	CASSYRSQNRPYNEQFF
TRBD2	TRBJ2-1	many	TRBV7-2	TGTGCCAGCAGCTTTGGACTAGCGGTCGATGAGCAGTTCTTC	CASSFGLAVDEQFF
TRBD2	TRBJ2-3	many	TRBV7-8	TGTGCCAGCACCCGGGGGCTAGCGGGAGGGATCGCCACAGATACGCAGTATTTT	CASTRGLAGGIATDTQYF
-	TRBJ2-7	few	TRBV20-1	TGCAGTGCTAGAGAGGCCAGGGGAAGCTACGAGCAGTACTTC	CSAREARGSYEQYF
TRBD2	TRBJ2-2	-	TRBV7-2	TGTGCCAGCAGCTTAGCGGGACTAGCGGGGAACACCGGGGAGCTGTTTTTT	CASSLAGLAGNTGELFF
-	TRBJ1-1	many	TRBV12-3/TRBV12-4	TGTGCCAGCAGTTTAATAGTTAACACTGAAGCTTTCTTT	CASSLIVNTEAFF
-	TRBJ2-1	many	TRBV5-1	TGCGCCAGCAGGGGTGGACGTGAGCAGTTCTTC	CASRGGREQFF
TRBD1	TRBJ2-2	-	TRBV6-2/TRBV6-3	TGTGCCAGCAGCCCTCGGGTCCGGGACAGGGGCACCGGGGAGCTGTTTTTT	CASSPRVRDRGTGELFF
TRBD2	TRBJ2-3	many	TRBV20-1	TGCAGTGCGATCAGGCGGGGAGGGTTCGATACGCAGTATTTT	CSAIRRGGFDTQYF
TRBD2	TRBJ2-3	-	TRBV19	TGTGCCAGTAGTACTAGCGGGCCAATCACAGATACGCAGTATTTT	CASSTSGPITDTQYF
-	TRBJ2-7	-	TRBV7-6	TGTGCCAGCAGCTCGCGGTCGGACGGGAGCAACGAGCAGTACTTC	CASSSRSDGSNEQYF
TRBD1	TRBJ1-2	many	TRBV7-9	TGTGCCAGCAGCTTAATCGGCGGACAGGCACACTATGGCTACACCTTC	CASSLIGGQAHYGYTF
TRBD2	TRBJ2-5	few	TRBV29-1	TGCAGCGTTGCCGGGACTAGCGCCGAAGAGACCCAGTACTTC	CSVAGTSAEETQYF
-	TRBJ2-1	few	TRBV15	TGTGCCACCAGCAGAGAGAAAGGGGGGTCCTACAATGAGCAGTTCTTC	CATSREKGGSYNEQFF
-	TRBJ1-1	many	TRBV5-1	TGCGCCAGCCGCAAAGGGGTGAACACTGAAGCTTTCTTT	CASRKGVNTEAFF
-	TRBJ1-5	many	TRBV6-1	TGTGCCAGCAGTCCCTGGGACATTAATCAGCCCCAGCATTTT	CASSPWDINQPQHF
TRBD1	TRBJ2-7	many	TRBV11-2	TGTGCCAGCAGCCCAAGTCGGACAGGCTACGAGCAGTACTTC	CASSPSRTGYEQYF
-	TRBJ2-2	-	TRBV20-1	TGCAGTGCTAGAGGGCAGGGCAACACCGGGGAGCTGTTTTTT	CSARGQGNTGELFF
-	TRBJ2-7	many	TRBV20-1	TGCAGTGCTAACGACGCCGCCTACGAGCAGTACTTC	CSANDAAYEQYF
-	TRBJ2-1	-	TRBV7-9	TGTGCCAGCTTCAACCGGAGGGGCGATAAAAATGAGCAGTTCTTC	CASFNRRGDKNEQFF
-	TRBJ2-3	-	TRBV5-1	TGCGCCAGCAGCTTGGAAGGGATCACAGATACGCAGTATTTT	CASSLEGITDTQYF
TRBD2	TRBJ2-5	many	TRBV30	TGTGCCTGGAGCAAGGGACTAGCGGGAGCGGAGACCCAGTACTTC	CAWSKGLAGAETQYF
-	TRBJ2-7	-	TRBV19	TGTGCCAGTAGTATAGCAGGCGGGCCCTTAGGGGGCTACGAGCAGTACTTC	CASSIAGGPLGGYEQYF
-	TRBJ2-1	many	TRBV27	TGTGCCAGTACCCCCGGGACCCGAGGATACAATGAGCAGTTCTTC	CASTPGTRGYNEQFF
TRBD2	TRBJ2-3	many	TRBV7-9	TGTGCCAGCAGCTTAGGAAGAGCGGGAGGGCGGTCCTTCGCGCAGTATTTT	CASSLGRAGGRSFAQYF
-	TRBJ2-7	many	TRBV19	TGTGCCAGTAGTACCGCCGGGTCAGCCTCCTACGAGCAGTACTTC	CASSTAGSASYEQYF
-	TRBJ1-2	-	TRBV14	TGTGCCAGCAGCCAAACGGACGGCAACTATGGCTACACCTTC	CASSQTDGNYGYTF
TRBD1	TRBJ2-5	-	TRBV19	TGTGCCAGTAGCTCCGACCGACAGGGGGCGTATGAGACCCAGTACTTC	CASSSDRQGAYETQYF
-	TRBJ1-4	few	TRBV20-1	TGCAGTGCTAGTACCGGCAGGGCTTATGAAAAACTGTTTTTT	CSASTGRAYEKLFF
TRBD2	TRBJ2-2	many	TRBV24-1	TGTGCCACCGGGTCGACTAGCGGGAGTTTAAACACCGGGGAGCTGTTTTTT	CATGSTSGSLNTGELFF
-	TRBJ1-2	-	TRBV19	TGTGCCAGTAAGAAGGGAGTTGGAAACTATGGCTACACCTTC	CASKKGVGNYGYTF
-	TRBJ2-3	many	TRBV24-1	TGTGCCACCAGCGGGACTCTCACAGATACGCAGTATTTT	CATSGTLTDTQYF
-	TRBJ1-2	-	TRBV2	TGTGCCAGCAGTGTAAGACCGGGCGGAACTGGCATGGTTTACACCTTC	CASSVRPGGTGMVYTF
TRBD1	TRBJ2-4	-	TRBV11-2	TGTGCCAGCAGCCAAGATTGGACAGGTCTAGCCAAAAACATTCAGTACTTC	CASSQDWTGLAKNIQYF
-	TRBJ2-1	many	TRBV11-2	TGTGCCAGCAGCTTAGGGTCCGCCTCCTACAATGAGCAGTTCTTC	CASSLGSASYNEQFF
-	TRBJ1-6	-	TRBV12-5	TGTGCTAGTGGTCCGCCAGGACGGTTTTTGGGTTCACCCCTCCACTTT	CASGPPGRFLGSPLHF
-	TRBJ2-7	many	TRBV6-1	TGTGCCAGCAGTGAGGATTACCGGGGCTACGAGCAGTACTTC	CASSEDYRGYEQYF
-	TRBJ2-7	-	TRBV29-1	TGCAGCGTTGAACAGCAATCCTCCTACGAGCAGTACTTC	CSVEQQSSYEQYF
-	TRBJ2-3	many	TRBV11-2	TGTGCCAGCAGCTTAGTGACGACAGATACGCAGTATTTT	CASSLVTTDTQYF
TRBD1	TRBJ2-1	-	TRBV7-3	TGTGCCAGCAGGTCTCGGACAGGGGATAATGAGCAGTTCTTC	CASRSRTGDNEQFF
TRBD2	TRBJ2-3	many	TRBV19	TGTGCCACTTCCTCGGGACTAGCAACAGATACGCAGTATTTT	CATSSGLATDTQYF
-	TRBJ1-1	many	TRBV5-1	TGCGCCAGCAGCTCGGACGGGAACACTGAAGCTTTCTTT	CASSSDGNTEAFF
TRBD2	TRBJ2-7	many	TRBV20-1	TGCAGTGCTAGAGAACCCGGGAGGGACTCCTACGAGCAGTACTTC	CSAREPGRDSYEQYF
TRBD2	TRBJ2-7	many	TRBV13	TGTGCCAGCAGCTTAAAATATGGCGGGACTACGTACGAGCAGTACTTC	CASSLKYGGTTYEQYF
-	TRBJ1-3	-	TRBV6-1	TGTGCCAGCAGTCGGACAGCCAGCTCTGGAAACACCATATATTTT	CASSRTASSGNTIYF
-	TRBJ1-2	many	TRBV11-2	TGTGCCAGCAGCTTGCAGTTCTCTCCAGGGAAGAATGGCTACACCTTC	CASSLQFSPGKNGYTF
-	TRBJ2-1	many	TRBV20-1	TGCAGTGCTAGAGCCAGGGGCAATGAGCAGTTCTTC	CSARARGNEQFF
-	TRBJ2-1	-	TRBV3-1	TGTGCCAGCAGCCAACCGGAGGATAATGAGCAGTTCTTC	CASSQPEDNEQFF
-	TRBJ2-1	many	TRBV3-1	TGTGCCAGCAGCCAAGGAAATTCTCTTCAGGAGCAGTTCTTC	CASSQGNSLQEQFF